The 24 T cell receptor beta chains reported below all come from one sample, sequenced in a study of cytomegalovirus exposure and HLA in healthy donors. It was with 60 Vbeta and 13 Jbeta primers that the PCR ran. Profiled with immunoSEQ multiplex PCR; TCRdb holds only in-frame clones, not every one. The sample carries about 130,000 clones, 82% recorded once. Sequenced input: PBMCs. These receptors all come from a boy aged 5-17 years in good health and CMV-seronegative.

This clone has only a few counts. The chain employs TRBV4-3 and TRBJ1-1, with a tentative D call TRBD1 (6 bases). Germline CDR1 and CDR2: LGHNA and YSLEER. This CDR3 has 14 residues. Trimming took 1 base from V and 3 from J, leaving 9 bases between them. CDR3 sequence (DNA): TGCGCCAGCAGCCAAGGGAAGGGGGACACTGAAGCTTTCTTT. Translating it yields CASSQGKGDTEAFF.

This clone has more than one count but fewer than ten. This sequence joins TRBV4-3 and TRBJ1-5; D gene unclear. Germline V gene sequence: CDR1 LGHNA, CDR2 YSLEER. Deletions cut 0 bases from V and 2 bases from J, with 11 bases between. This CDR3 comprises 16 residues. Written as DNA, the CDR3 is TGCGCCAGCAGCCAAGATTGGCGCCAGGGCAATCAGCCCCAGCATTTT. Residues: CASSQDWRQGNQPQHF.

J is TRBJ2-2 and V is TRBV30, with D maybe TRBD2 (5 bases). The CDR3 is 16 amino acids. Germline V gene sequence: CDR1 GTSNPN, CDR2 SVGIG (reference sequence). V was clipped by 0 bases and J by 0 bases, with 11 bases between them. CDR3 sequence (DNA): TGTGCCTGGAGTGTACGGGGATCTTCGAACACCGGGGAGCTGTTTTTT. Its protein product is CAWSVRGSSNTGELFF.

This clone was counted between two and nine times. This rearrangement joins TRBV9 to TRBJ2-7, with 9 bases identical to TRBD1. CDR1 and CDR2 (germline): SGDLS, YYNGEE. V lost 3 bases to trimming and J lost 2 bases; unmatched junction nucleotides: 9. The CDR3 length is 16 residues. The CDR3 sequence is CASSGTGTGSTYEQYF. CDR3 nucleotide sequence: TGTGCCAGCAGCGGGACCGGGACAGGGAGTACCTACGAGCAGTACTTC.

The chain uses TRBV6-5 and TRBJ1-5; perhaps TRBD1 as D (6 bases). V was clipped by 5 bases and J by 3 bases, with 8 bases between them. Germline values: CDR1 MNHEY, CDR2 SVGAGI. The CDR3 spans 13 residues. The CDR3 here is CASSEGDNQPQHF. The DNA for the CDR3 is TGTGCCAGCAGTGAGGGGGACAATCAGCCCCAGCATTTT.

This chain links TRBV5-1 with TRBJ2-1, with D tentatively TRBD2 (6 bases). This CDR3 comprises 15 residues. The V end lost 4 bases, the J end lost 10 bases, and 21 bases lay between the germline ends. Germline loops: CDR1 SGHRS, CDR2 YFSETQ. CDR3 bases: TGCGCCAGCAGCCGGGGGACGGGTGGTGAGGTCGAGCAGTTCTTC. Translation: CASSRGTGGEVEQFF.

The chain employs TRBV5-6 and TRBJ2-3; 8 bases are a match to TRBD1. Germline V gene sequence: CDR1 SGHDT, CDR2 YYEEEE. The CDR3 consists of 15 residues. Trimming removed 3 bases from V and 6 bases from J; junction bases left unmatched: 9. The chain's CDR3 is CASSSSATGVDTQYF. The CDR3 DNA follows: TGTGCCAGCAGCTCCTCGGCGACAGGGGTTGATACGCAGTATTTT.

The J gene is TRBJ2-7, the V gene TRBV19, with a possible D match to TRBD1 (6 bases). This CDR3 comprises 13 residues. The germline V and J ends were trimmed by 6 bases and 0 bases, with 9 bases remaining between them. CDR1 is LNHDA and CDR2 is SQIVND in the germline V gene (reference sequence). CDR3 amino acids: CASRGDNSYEQYF. The CDR3 region has the DNA TGTGCCAGTAGGGGGGACAACTCCTACGAGCAGTACTTC.

The V call is TRBV9, the J call TRBJ2-5; D gene unclear. This CDR3 contains 13 residues. Trimming cost V 0 bases and J 1 base, with 4 bases left between them. Germline V lookup: CDR1 SGDLS, CDR2 YYNGEE. In DNA form, the CDR3 reads TGTGCCAGCAGCGTAGGCGGCCAAGAGACCCAGTACTTC. Protein sequence: CASSVGGQETQYF.

This chain joins TRBV11-2 and TRBJ2-7, with a weak D call TRBD2 (5 bases). Trimming pared 2 bases from V and 2 bases from J, leaving 22 bases between. Germline V CDR1 and CDR2: SGHAT, FQNNGV. The CDR3 is made up of 18 amino acids. The CDR3 region has the DNA TGTGCCAGCAGCTTATACGAGCTAGCTCTCCTAAGGGCCTACGAGCAGTACTTC. Translated: CASSLYELALLRAYEQYF.

J is TRBJ2-3 and V is TRBV2; 7 bases are shared with TRBD1. The CDR3 has 17 residues. V was clipped by 4 bases and J by 3 bases; unmatched bases: 13. Germline lookup yields CDR1 SNHLY and CDR2 FYNNEI. Written as DNA, the CDR3 is TGTGCCAGCAGTGCGCTGTTAGGGGGCGCTGGAACAGATACGCAGTATTTT. Amino acid sequence: CASSALLGGAGTDTQYF. Full variable domain (outside the CDR3, taken from reference TRBV2 and TRBJ2-3): EPEVTQTPSHQVTQMGQEVILRCVPISNHLYFYWYRQILGQKVEFLVSFYNNEISEKSEIFDDQFSVERPDGSNFTLKIRSTKLEDSAMYFCASSALLGGAGTDTQYFGPGTRLTVL.

This clone has just a few counts. The chain carries TRBV5-6 and TRBJ1-1, with D unclear. The V end was cut by 2 bases, the J end by 4 bases, with 3 bases between. CDR1 is SGHDT and CDR2 is YYEEEE in the germline V gene. CDR3 length: 11 residues. For the CDR3, the DNA is TGTGCCAGCAGCTTCCTCACTGAAGCTTTCTTT. It encodes CASSFLTEAFF.

This chain uses TRBV5-4 with TRBJ1-4, with 7 bases that match TRBD1. Germline V lookup: CDR1 SGHNT, CDR2 YYREEE (reference sequence). CDR3 length equals 15 residues. The V segment lost 4 bases and the J segment 8 bases; nucleotides outside the gene matches: 11. CDR3: CASSATSQGGEKLFF. In DNA form, the CDR3 reads TGTGCCAGCAGCGCAACCTCCCAGGGGGGAGAAAAACTGTTTTTT.

The chain carries TRBV5-1 and TRBJ2-7; 10 nucleotides line up with TRBD2. Germline V gene sequence: CDR1 SGHRS, CDR2 YFSETQ. The CDR3 has 17 residues. Losses at the gene ends were 3 bases for V and 2 bases for J; bases not matched to a gene: 11. The CDR3, as DNA: TGCGCCAGCAGCTCCCCCAGAGCGGGAGGGATGACCTACGAGCAGTACTTC. This sequence encodes CASSSPRAGGMTYEQYF.

The chain employs TRBV14 and TRBJ1-1; 7 nucleotides match TRBD1. V was clipped by 7 bases and J by 2 bases; unmatched bases: 16. There are 17 residues in the CDR3. The V gene's germline CDR1 is SGHDN and CDR2 FVKESK. The CDR3 region is CASNHRGPTNRNTEAFF. The CDR3, as DNA: TGTGCCAGCAACCACAGGGGACCAACAAATCGCAACACTGAAGCTTTCTTT.

This clone was seen a few times. This rearrangement joins TRBV4-1 to TRBJ1-6; no firm D call. This CDR3 contains 15 residues. Germline V gives CDR1 MGHRA, CDR2 YSYEKL. V dropped 0 bases and J dropped 5 bases, with 8 bases sitting between them. CDR3: CASSQDWANNSPLHF. The CDR3 coding sequence is TGCGCCAGCAGCCAAGACTGGGCCAATAATTCACCCCTCCACTTT.

The CDR3 is CASSPLGRTEAFF. In DNA form, the CDR3 reads TGTGCCAGCAGCCCCCTGGGGCGCACTGAAGCTTTCTTT. The gene calls are TRBV14 and TRBJ1-1; weak D call: TRBD1 (5 bases). Trimming took 4 bases from V and 4 from J, leaving 10 bases between them. The CDR3 sequence is 13 residues long. In germline, CDR1 is SGHDN, CDR2 FVKESK.

The table lists this clone with a count of one. This chain connects TRBV27 to TRBJ2-7, with 8 bases fitting TRBD2. Germline trimming cut 3 bases from V and 4 bases from J; bases unmatched to any gene: 5. The CDR3 is 14 residues long. CDR1 and CDR2 from the germline V gene are MNHEY and SMNVEV (reference sequence). CDR3 coding DNA: TGTGCCAGCAGTTTGATGGCGGGGGGATACGAGCAGTACTTC. The encoded protein is CASSLMAGGYEQYF.

The rearrangement joins TRBV28 to TRBJ1-1; D is unresolved. V was trimmed by 6 bases and J by 2 bases, leaving 4 bases between them. This CDR3 region has 11 residues. CDR1 and CDR2 from the germline V gene are MDHEN and SYDVKM. CDR3 region: CASSPNTEAFF. CDR3 coding DNA: TGTGCCAGCAGCCCTAACACTGAAGCTTTCTTT.

The chain recombines TRBV27 with TRBJ2-7; tentatively, D is TRBD2 (5 bases). The CDR3 has 13 amino acids. V lost 5 bases and J lost 3, with 11 bases in between. From germline, CDR1 is MNHEY and CDR2 SMNVEV (reference sequence). CDR3 bases: TGTGCCAGCAGTCCCGGGGATGGCTACGAGCAGTACTTC. This codes for CASSPGDGYEQYF.

This clone was counted only a few times. This chain joins TRBV5-1 and TRBJ1-1; perhaps TRBD1 as D (6 bases). There are 14 residues in the CDR3. The V gene's germline CDR1 is SGHRS and CDR2 YFSETQ. Deletions cut 1 base from V and 1 base from J, with 8 bases between. CDR3: CASSLRGGNTEAFF. The CDR3 coding sequence is TGCGCCAGCAGCTTGAGGGGGGGGAACACTGAAGCTTTCTTT. Full variable domain (rest looked up from reference TRBV5-1 and TRBJ1-1): KAGVTQTPRYLIKTRGQQVTLSCSPISGHRSVSWYQQTPGQGLQFLFEYFSETQRNKGNFPGRFSGRQFSNSRSEMNVSTLELGDSALYLCASSLRGGNTEAFFGQGTRLTVV.

The chain has TRBV4-1 and TRBJ1-1; D uncertain. The germline V gene has CDR1 MGHRA and CDR2 YSYEKL. V was pared by 2 bases and J by 2 bases, with 15 bases between. The CDR3 has 16 residues. The CDR3, as DNA: TGCGCCAGCAGCCAACCCCGCGGCGCGGTAAACACTGAAGCTTTCTTT. It translates to CASSQPRGAVNTEAFF.

The CDR3 sequence: CASTRTGRSGNTIYF. CDR3 nucleotide sequence: TGTGCCAGCACCAGGACAGGTCGCTCTGGAAACACCATATATTTT. The V call is TRBV5-6, the J call TRBJ1-3, with TRBD1 identical over 7 bases. Germline V gene lookup returns CDR1 SGHDT and CDR2 YYEEEE. Trimming cost V 6 bases and J 0 bases; bases outside gene matches: 6. The CDR3 length is 15 residues.

The chain employs TRBV7-9 and TRBJ1-2; perhaps TRBD1 as D (5 bases). Per germline, CDR1 SEHNR and CDR2 FQNEAQ (reference sequence). The CDR3 has 14 residues. Trimming shortened V by 5 bases and J by 6 bases, and 16 bases separated the two germline ends. Here the CDR3 DNA reads TGTGCCAGCAGCCCACAGACGGACACTAATGGCTACACCTTC. Amino acid sequence: CASSPQTDTNGYTF.